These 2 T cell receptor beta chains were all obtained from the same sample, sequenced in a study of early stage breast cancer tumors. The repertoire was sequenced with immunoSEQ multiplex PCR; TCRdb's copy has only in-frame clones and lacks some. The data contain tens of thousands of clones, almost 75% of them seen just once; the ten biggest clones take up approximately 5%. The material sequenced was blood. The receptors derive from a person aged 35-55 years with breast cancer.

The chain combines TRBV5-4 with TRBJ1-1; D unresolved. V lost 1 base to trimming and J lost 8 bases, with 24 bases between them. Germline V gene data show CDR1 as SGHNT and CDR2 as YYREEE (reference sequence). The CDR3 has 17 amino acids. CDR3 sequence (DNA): TGTGCCAGCAGCTTGCGGTTTGATGTCTCGTCTTCTGAGGAAGCTTTCTTT. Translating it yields CASSLRFDVSSSEEAFF.

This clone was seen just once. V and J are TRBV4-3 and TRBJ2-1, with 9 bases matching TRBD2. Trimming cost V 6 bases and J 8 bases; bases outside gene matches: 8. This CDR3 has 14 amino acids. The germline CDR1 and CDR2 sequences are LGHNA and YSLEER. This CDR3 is CASSSYGGGDEQFF. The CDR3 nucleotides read TGCGCCAGCAGTTCTTATGGCGGGGGGGATGAGCAGTTCTTC.